This T cell receptor (beta chain) was recovered during a study of T cell responses to AZD1222 COVID-19 vaccine. Produced via immunoSEQ multiplex PCR; TCRdb's table is partial and in-frame only. The sample lists 150,000 or so clones, approximately 92% seen once, with about 3% in the top ten. CDR3 size: 18 residues. Germline V gene sequence: CDR1 SNHLY, CDR2 FYNNEI. J was trimmed by 0 bases and V by 3 bases; bases with no gene match: 8. Sequenced material: peripheral blood, taken on day 0 of AZD1222 vaccination. The J gene is TRBJ2-3, the V gene TRBV2; TRBD2 matches at 11 bases. The sequence was collected from an adult in good health. The CDR3 sequence is CASSESGTSGSSTDTQYF. In DNA form, the CDR3 reads TGTGCCAGCAGTGAGTCCGGGACTAGCGGATCTAGCACAGATACGCAGTATTTT.